The 16 T cell receptor beta chains listed next were all sequenced from one sample in a study of T cell repertoires in cytomegalovirus infection. One entry per CDR3 protein, called by TCRdb with MiXCR from the reads. The top ten clones hold roughly 10% of a sample with around 450,000 distinct CDR3 sequences, about 11% of them seen once. The sequencing input was PBMCs. These receptors were taken from a human donor in good health (CMV status not recorded). Some clones in this sample may be carry-over from other donors' samples.

The table lists this clonotype with many counts. The chain links TRBV11-1 to TRBJ2-3; the D is unclear. Germline-derived CDR1 and CDR2 are SGHAT and FQDESV (reference sequence). The CDR3 is 13 residues long. Trimming cost V 0 bases and J 4 bases, with 5 bases left between them. The CDR3 here is CASSLAVADTQYF. The CDR3 nucleotides are TGTGCCAGCAGCTTAGCAGTGGCAGATACGCAGTATTTT.

The chain couples TRBV10-3 to TRBJ2-5; D not certain. Germline CDR1 and CDR2: ENHRY and SYGVKD. With 2 bases removed from V and 4 bases from J, the gap between germline ends came to 17 bases. The CDR3 spans 16 residues. The CDR3 reads CAISENPRPPGETQYF. For the CDR3, the DNA is TGTGCCATCAGTGAGAACCCTCGCCCACCTGGAGAGACCCAGTACTTC.

This clonotype was found many times. CDR3: CASSWGAPGQVYSVAEQYF. In DNA form, the CDR3 reads TGTGCCAGCAGCTGGGGGGCACCGGGACAGGTGTACTCAGTGGCCGAGCAGTACTTC. This chain links TRBV5-8 with TRBJ2-7; TRBD1 aligns across 8 bases. There are 19 residues in the CDR3. V was clipped by 3 bases and J by 6 bases; unmatched bases: 23. CDR1 SGHTS and CDR2 YDEGEE come from the germline V gene.

This clonotype was recorded many times. The chain couples TRBV19 to TRBJ2-1; D remains unclear. V shed 6 bases and J shed 3 bases, with 12 bases lying between them. This CDR3 spans 14 amino acids. Germline V gene data show CDR1 as LNHDA and CDR2 as SQIVND (reference sequence). The CDR3 DNA is TGTGCCAGTAGGGAGACCGCTTACTACAATGAGCAGTTCTTC. Its protein is CASRETAYYNEQFF.

The V and J genes are TRBV30 and TRBJ2-4; D remains unclear. The CDR3 runs 13 residues. Trimming removed 3 bases at V and 7 bases at J, with 13 bases between. CDR1 and CDR2 (germline): GTSNPN, SVGIG (reference sequence). CDR3 in DNA: TGTGCCTGGAGAATGGGTAGCTGGAACATTCAGTACTTC. Translation gives CAWRMGSWNIQYF.

The genes are TRBV5-4 and TRBJ2-3; 9 bases align to TRBD1. Germline trimming cut 4 bases from V and 3 bases from J; bases unmatched to any gene: 3. This CDR3 comprises 14 residues. The germline V gene has CDR1 SGHNT and CDR2 YYREEE (reference sequence). CDR3 sequence: CASSQTGGTDTQYF. In DNA form, the CDR3 reads TGTGCCAGCAGCCAGACAGGGGGTACAGATACGCAGTATTTT.

Ten or more counts support this clonotype. CDR3 coding DNA: TGCAGCGTTGAAGCCGGGGAGCAGTACTTC. Translating gives CSVEAGEQYF. The V call is TRBV29-1, the J call TRBJ2-7; D not resolved. Germline values: CDR1 SQVTM, CDR2 ANQGSEA. This CDR3 region has 10 residues. The ends were cut back, 1 base at V and 7 bases at J, with 5 bases in the middle.

This clonotype was counted a few times. The chain joins TRBV29-1 to TRBJ2-2; 11 bases are shared with TRBD2. From germline, CDR1 is SQVTM and CDR2 ANQGSEA. The CDR3 is made up of 14 amino acids. The trim removed 6 bases at V and 7 bases at J, leaving 7 bases unmatched. The CDR3 sequence: CSVGLAASLGELFF. The CDR3 DNA sequence: TGCAGCGTGGGACTAGCGGCCTCTCTCGGGGAGCTGTTTTTT.

The table lists this clonotype with many counts. The chain's CDR3 is CASSLGGGPTHEKLFF. The CDR3 coding sequence is TGTGCCAGCAGCTTGGGCGGGGGACCTACGCACGAAAAACTGTTTTTT. The chain couples TRBV7-6 to TRBJ1-4; possible D gene TRBD1, 5 bases. The CDR3 has 16 amino acids. Germline V gene data show CDR1 as SGHVS and CDR2 as FNYEAQ. The V end was cut by 3 bases, the J end by 8 bases, with 19 bases between.

This clonotype was picked up many times. This chain links TRBV11-1 with TRBJ2-7, with D perhaps given as TRBD1 or TRBD2 (5 bases each). Germline V lookup: CDR1 SGHAT, CDR2 FQDESV (reference sequence). Trimming removed 3 bases from V and 3 bases from J, with 12 bases in between. This CDR3 has 14 amino acids. In DNA, the CDR3 is TGTGCCAGCAGCTTCGGGACCATCAACTACGAGCAGTACTTC. Encoded protein: CASSFGTINYEQYF.

The chain carries TRBV19 and TRBJ1-5; D remains unclear. Trimming removed 4 bases from V and 0 bases from J, with 7 bases in between. The CDR3 has 14 residues. Germline V gives CDR1 LNHDA, CDR2 SQIVND (reference sequence). Written as DNA, the CDR3 is TGTGCCAGTAGTACCCTTAATAGCAATCAGCCCCAGCATTTT. It codes for CASSTLNSNQPQHF.

Many counts were recorded for this clonotype. This chain uses TRBV4-1 with TRBJ2-4; 9 bases map to TRBD2. The CDR3 contains 17 residues. Germline V gene sequence: CDR1 MGHRA, CDR2 YSYEKL. V shed 0 bases and J 2 bases; nucleotides not matched to a gene: 5. In nucleotides, the CDR3 is TGCGCCAGCAGCCAAGATGGTAGCGGGGGCTCCAAAAACATTCAGTACTTC. Translating gives CASSQDGSGGSKNIQYF.

This chain joins TRBV30 and TRBJ1-1; D may be TRBD1 (5 bases). Looked up from germline, CDR1 is GTSNPN and CDR2 is SVGIG (reference sequence). Trimming left V 4 bases short and J 2 bases short, with 17 bases between. CDR3 length: 15 amino acids. DNA for the CDR3: TGTGCCTGGACAGGCCTCCGTAGGGGAAACACTGAAGCTTTCTTT. This gives the protein CAWTGLRRGNTEAFF.

This clonotype was counted at least ten times. The gene calls are TRBV2 and TRBJ1-5, with a possible D match to TRBD1 (5 bases). Trimming pared 2 bases from V and 5 bases from J, leaving 10 bases between. The CDR3 has 14 amino acids. Germline CDR1 and CDR2: SNHLY and FYNNEI. CDR3 region: CASSELRGDQPQHF. The DNA for the CDR3 is TGTGCCAGCAGTGAATTGAGGGGCGATCAGCCCCAGCATTTT.

This clonotype was seen many times. The chain employs TRBV7-6 and TRBJ2-7; 9 nucleotides match TRBD2. Germline CDR1 SGHVS, CDR2 FNYEAQ. V gave up 4 bases and J gave up 1 base; unmatched junction bases: 5. CDR3 length: 15 residues. The CDR3 DNA follows: TGTGCCAGCAGCTATCAAGCGGGAGGATCCTACGAGCAGTACTTC. Translated, it gives CASSYQAGGSYEQYF.

The chain has TRBV15 and TRBJ1-2; D possibly corresponds to TRBD1 (6 bases). Trimming left V 5 bases short and J 6 bases short, with 13 bases between. The CDR3 has 13 amino acids. Germline V gene lookup returns CDR1 LNHNV and CDR2 YYDKDF (reference sequence). In DNA, the CDR3 is TGTGCCACCAGCGCGGAGGGGGAGAATGGCTACACCTTC. This encodes CATSAEGENGYTF.